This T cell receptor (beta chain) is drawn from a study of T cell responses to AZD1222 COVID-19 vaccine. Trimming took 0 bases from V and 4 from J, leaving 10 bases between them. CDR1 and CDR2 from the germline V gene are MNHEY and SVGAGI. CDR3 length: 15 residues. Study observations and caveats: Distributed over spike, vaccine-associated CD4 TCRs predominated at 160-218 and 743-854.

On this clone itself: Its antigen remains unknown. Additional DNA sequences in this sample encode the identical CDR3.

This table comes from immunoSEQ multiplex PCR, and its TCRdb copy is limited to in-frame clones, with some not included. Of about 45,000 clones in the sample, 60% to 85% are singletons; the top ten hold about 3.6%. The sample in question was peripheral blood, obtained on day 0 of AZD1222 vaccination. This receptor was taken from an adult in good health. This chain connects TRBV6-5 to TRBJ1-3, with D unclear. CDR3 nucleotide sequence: TGTGCCAGCAGTTACTCGATGGGTTCGGGAAACACCATATATTTT. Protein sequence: CASSYSMGSGNTIYF.